These 4 T cell receptor beta chains were all obtained from the same sample, sequenced in a study of PD-1 blockade in classical Hodgkin lymphoma (TCRdb year 2020). The time point label corresponds to: cycle 4 day 1 (C4D1), after less than 7 weeks of nivolumab. All trial patients had relapsed after autologous stem cell transplantation, with cohorts A, B and C differing in prior brentuximab vedotin exposure. Library construction relied on the immunoSEQ multiplex PCR assay. TCRdb holds this immuneACCESS table with in-frame rearrangements only. Some clones are missing; in checked studies, unresolved V genes explain under half, and the rest has no known cause. Here the sample has just under 65,000 clones; more than 80% occur a single time. The ten top clones hold about a tenth of the sample. The sequenced sample was peripheral blood mononuclear cells (PBMCs), obtained before the fourth cycle of nivolumab. The receptors originated from a human donor with classical Hodgkin lymphoma.

In nucleotides, the CDR3 is TGTGCCAGCAGTTTGAGGACAGGGATTACTGAAGCTTTCTTT. It encodes CASSLRTGITEAFF. The rearrangement uses TRBV27 and TRBJ1-1; 8 bases are a match to TRBD1. The V segment lost 3 bases and the J segment 5 bases; nucleotides outside the gene matches: 5. Germline CDR1 and CDR2: MNHEY and SMNVEV (reference sequence). The length of the CDR3 is 14 residues.

The chain uses TRBV28 and TRBJ1-2; D is perhaps TRBD1 (5 bases). The CDR3 has 14 residues. CDR1 is MDHEN, CDR2 SYDVKM, per germline. V was pared by 3 bases and J by 11 bases, with 19 bases between. The CDR3 coding sequence is TGTGCCAGCAGTTTCCGGACGGGCCTATGGGGGTACACCTTC. Amino acid sequence: CASSFRTGLWGYTF.

The chain couples TRBV5-1 to TRBJ1-2; 7 positions agree with TRBD1. V lost 5 bases and J lost 4; bases outside the gene matches: 14. The germline V gene encodes CDR1 SGHRS and CDR2 YFSETQ. The CDR3 consists of 16 residues. The DNA for the CDR3 is TGCGCCAGCAGTCCAGGGGGGATCGGGCTAGCCTATGGCTACACCTTC. Amino acid sequence: CASSPGGIGLAYGYTF. The whole variable domain, remainder taken from reference TRBV5-1 and TRBJ1-2, is KAGVTQTPRYLIKTRGQQVTLSCSPISGHRSVSWYQQTPGQGLQFLFEYFSETQRNKGNFPGRFSGRQFSNSRSEMNVSTLELGDSALYLCASSPGGIGLAYGYTFGSGTRLTVV.

The rearrangement joins TRBV9 to TRBJ1-5; unclear D gene. The germline V and J ends were trimmed by 4 bases and 0 bases, with 11 bases remaining between them. This CDR3 has 15 residues. Looked up from germline, CDR1 is SGDLS and CDR2 is YYNGEE. CDR3 DNA sequence: TGTGCCAGCAGCCCGGACGGTTATAGCAATCAGCCCCAGCATTTT. It translates to CASSPDGYSNQPQHF.